These 10 T cell receptor delta chains were all obtained from the same sample, sequenced in a study of human gamma delta and Vdelta1 T cells. TCRdb re-called clones from the PCR reads using CATT. The table has 13,000 or so delta-chain clones, roughly 53% seen once; the top ten hold over 1.2%. No antigen is known for these receptors. The specimen sequenced was Vdelta1 gamma-delta T cells from blood grown in culture (DOT cells). The receptors originated from a human donor in good health.

This chain links TRDV1 with TRDJ1; 7 bases map to TRDD3. CDR3 length equals 20 residues. In germline, CDR1 is TSWWSYY, CDR2 QGS. Germline trimming cut 2 bases from V and 3 bases from J; bases unmatched to any gene: 21. The CDR3 region is CALGEVKYSDLGDRSDKLIF. CDR3 in DNA: TGTGCTCTTGGGGAAGTAAAATATAGCGATTTAGGGGATAGGTCCGATAAACTCATCTTT.

This chain connects TRDV1 to TRDJ3, with a possible D match to TRDD3 (6 bases). V gave up 0 bases and J gave up 2 bases, with 23 bases separating them. CDR3 length equals 22 residues. Per germline, CDR1 TSWWSYY and CDR2 QGS. In DNA form, the CDR3 reads TGTGCTCTTGGGGAACTTTCCCTAGAGATAACACTGGGACCCTGGGACACCCGACAGATGTTTTTC. Its protein is CALGELSLEITLGPWDTRQMFF.

J is TRDJ1 and V is TRDV1, with TRDD3 identical over 9 bases. The CDR3 has 16 amino acids. Losses at the gene ends were 2 bases for V and 6 bases for J; bases not matched to a gene: 10. Per germline, CDR1 TSWWSYY and CDR2 QGS. CDR3 sequence (DNA): TGTGCTCTTGGGGAAGTCCCTACTGGGGGAAACCATAAACTCATCTTT. It codes for CALGEVPTGGNHKLIF.

The V call is TRDV1, the J call TRDJ1; 8 bases line up with TRDD3. Looked up from germline, CDR1 is TSWWSYY and CDR2 is QGS. J lost 0 bases, V lost 1 base, and 13 bases had no gene match. The CDR3 extends over 19 amino acids. The CDR3 spells CALGEQEGILYPYTDKLIF. The CDR3 nucleotides read TGTGCTCTTGGGGAACAGGAGGGGATACTTTACCCGTACACCGATAAACTCATCTTT.

This clone was counted only a few times. The rearrangement links TRDV1 to TRDJ1; the match to TRDD3 covers 8 bases. The CDR3 is 25 residues long. From germline, CDR1 is TSWWSYY and CDR2 QGS. Unmatched junction bases numbered 35, after V lost 5 bases and J lost 0 bases. CDR3 protein: CALGPPRLPFFTGGDLRGYTDKLIF. The DNA of the CDR3 is TGTGCTCTTGGGCCCCCCCGGCTACCGTTCTTTACTGGGGGTGATCTCAGGGGGTACACCGATAAACTCATCTTT.

This clone is categorized as medium-sized (0.01 to 0.1%). The chain combines TRDV1 with TRDJ1; 7 positions agree with TRDD3. CDR3 length: 16 residues. Germline V lookup: CDR1 TSWWSYY, CDR2 QGS. V trimming: 5 bases; J trimming: 5 bases; junction bases outside the gene matches: 14. The CDR3 coding sequence is TGTGCTCTTGGGAAAACTGTGGGGGACCTCAGAGATAAACTCATCTTT. This translates into CALGKTVGDLRDKLIF.

This sequence joins TRDV1 and TRDJ1; TRDD3 matches at 13 bases. V was pared by 0 bases and J by 2 bases, with 21 bases of the junction left unmatched. This CDR3 has 23 amino acids. Germline V lookup: CDR1 TSWWSYY, CDR2 QGS. CDR3 in amino acids: CALGELPQFLRVLGDTRTDKLIF. For the CDR3, the DNA is TGTGCTCTTGGGGAACTCCCTCAGTTCCTACGGGTACTGGGGGATACGCGAACCGATAAACTCATCTTT.

The rearrangement uses TRDV1 and TRDJ1; 7 bases line up with TRDD3. The CDR3 is made up of 21 amino acids. V was pared by 0 bases and J by 3 bases, with 22 bases of the junction left unmatched. The germline CDR1 and CDR2 sequences are TSWWSYY and QGS. Here the CDR3 reads CALGELTSHGGGIARADKLIF. CDR3 bases: TGTGCTCTTGGGGAACTAACCTCCCACGGGGGGGGGATTGCAAGAGCCGATAAACTCATCTTT.

This chain joins TRDV1 and TRDJ1; no clear D gene. Trimming removed 2 bases at V and 2 bases at J, with 9 bases between. CDR3 length: 14 amino acids. Germline values: CDR1 TSWWSYY, CDR2 QGS. CDR3 DNA: TGTGCTCTTGGGGAAATTCTCATTACCGATAAACTCATCTTT. Translating it yields CALGEILITDKLIF.

The chain has TRDV1 and TRDJ1, with 12 positions matching TRDD3. With V trimmed by 1 base and J by 3 bases, 21 bases remained unmatched. The CDR3 is 22 amino acids. Germline V gene sequence: CDR1 TSWWSYY, CDR2 QGS. The DNA for the CDR3 is TGTGCTCTTGGGGAACGGCCTTCCTACGAATTGGTGTACTGGGGGATACCCGATAAACTCATCTTT. It specifies CALGERPSYELVYWGIPDKLIF.